Listed below are T cell receptor beta chains from one sample, sequenced in a study of blood T cell repertoires in COVID-19. Method: immunoSEQ multiplex PCR; TCRdb's copy keeps in-frame clones and lacks some. The data contain fewer than 350,000 clones, 86% of them singletons. Sequencing used peripheral blood. These receptors came from a man in his forties with active or convalescent COVID-19. Each CDR3 is given with its conserved first and last residue. The D gene is left open where the match is weak. For some rows the clone size is stated as once, few or many, or as a class when expanded; others skip it.

v_call: TRBV5-1
d_call: TRBD2
clone_size: NA
j_call: TRBJ2-1
cdr3_nt: TGCGCCAGCAGCCAAGGTCGCGGGAGGTCTGAGCAGTTCTTC
cdr3_aa: CASSQGRGRSEQFF

v_call: TRBV14
d_call: TRBD2
clone_size: NA
j_call: TRBJ2-1
cdr3_nt: TGTGCCAGCAGTCCTAGCGGGAGGGCCCCCGCTGAGCAGTTCTTC
cdr3_aa: CASSPSGRAPAEQFF

v_call: TRBV7-2
d_call: NA
clone_size: NA
j_call: TRBJ2-7
cdr3_nt: TGTGCCAGCAGCTTTGCGGGCTTAAACGAGCAGTACTTC
cdr3_aa: CASSFAGLNEQYF

v_call: TRBV6-5
d_call: NA
clone_size: NA
j_call: TRBJ1-1
cdr3_nt: TGTGCCAGCAGCACAGGGTACACTGAAGCTTTCTTT
cdr3_aa: CASSTGYTEAFF

v_call: TRBV5-1
d_call: NA
clone_size: once
j_call: TRBJ2-6
cdr3_nt: TGCGCCAGCAGCTTGGCCAGGGGAGAATACGGGGCCAACGTCCTGACTTTC
cdr3_aa: CASSLARGEYGANVLTF

v_call: TRBV6-5
d_call: NA
clone_size: NA
j_call: TRBJ1-1
cdr3_nt: TGTGCCAGCAGACCAGGGTGGAACACTGAAGCTTTCTTT
cdr3_aa: CASRPGWNTEAFF

v_call: TRBV18
d_call: TRBD2
clone_size: NA
j_call: TRBJ2-3
cdr3_nt: TGTGCCAGCTCACCACCCGGAGCGGGGGGGCCCACAGATACGCAGTATTTT
cdr3_aa: CASSPPGAGGPTDTQYF

v_call: TRBV25-1
d_call: NA
clone_size: NA
j_call: TRBJ1-2
cdr3_nt: TGTGCCAGCAGTGAATTGAGAGGGAATGGCTACACCTTC
cdr3_aa: CASSELRGNGYTF

v_call: TRBV5-1
d_call: NA
clone_size: NA
j_call: TRBJ2-7
cdr3_nt: TGCGCCAGCAGCTGGAGCACTAGTGCCTACGAGCAGTACTTC
cdr3_aa: CASSWSTSAYEQYF

v_call: TRBV5-1
d_call: TRBD2
clone_size: NA
j_call: TRBJ2-1
cdr3_nt: TGCGCCAGCAGCCGGGGGGAAAGCTCCTACAATGAGCAGTTCTTC
cdr3_aa: CASSRGESSYNEQFF

v_call: TRBV3-1/TRBV3-2
d_call: TRBD2
clone_size: NA
j_call: TRBJ2-7
cdr3_nt: TGTGCCAGCAGCCAAGAAGGGACTAGCGGGATATACGAGCAGTACTTC
cdr3_aa: CASSQEGTSGIYEQYF

v_call: TRBV5-4
d_call: NA
clone_size: NA
j_call: TRBJ1-2
cdr3_nt: TGTGCCAGCAGCTTGAGTCCGACAGACGAAGGCTACACCTTC
cdr3_aa: CASSLSPTDEGYTF

v_call: TRBV12-3/TRBV12-4
d_call: TRBD1
clone_size: NA
j_call: TRBJ2-3
cdr3_nt: TGTGCCAGCGGACAGGGCGCAGATACGCAGTATTTT
cdr3_aa: CASGQGADTQYF

v_call: TRBV3-1/TRBV3-2
d_call: NA
clone_size: NA
j_call: TRBJ2-5
cdr3_nt: TGTGCCAGCAGCCAAGGAGGGGAGACCCAGTACTTC
cdr3_aa: CASSQGGETQYF

v_call: TRBV3-1/TRBV3-2
d_call: NA
clone_size: NA
j_call: TRBJ1-6
cdr3_nt: TGTGCCAGCAGCCGGATTGACAGGAATAATTCACCCCTCCACTTT
cdr3_aa: CASSRIDRNNSPLHF

v_call: TRBV6-5
d_call: NA
clone_size: few
j_call: TRBJ1-2
cdr3_nt: TGTGCCAGCAAACCCGGACAGCTGAACTATGGCTACACCTTC
cdr3_aa: CASKPGQLNYGYTF

v_call: TRBV30
d_call: TRBD1
clone_size: NA
j_call: TRBJ1-6
cdr3_nt: TGTGCCTGGAGTGTAGGGGACAGGGATAATTCACCCCTCCACTTT
cdr3_aa: CAWSVGDRDNSPLHF

v_call: TRBV5-4
d_call: NA
clone_size: NA
j_call: TRBJ2-7
cdr3_nt: TGTGCCAGCAGCTTGGATGGACAGTTGGCCACCTACGAGCAGTACTTC
cdr3_aa: CASSLDGQLATYEQYF

v_call: TRBV6-1
d_call: NA
clone_size: once
j_call: TRBJ1-4
cdr3_nt: TGTGCCAGCAGTGAATTTATAGTAGCGGGGAGGGAAAAACTGTTTTTT
cdr3_aa: CASSEFIVAGREKLFF

v_call: TRBV19
d_call: TRBD2
clone_size: once
j_call: TRBJ2-1
cdr3_nt: TGTGCCAGTAGGCGGAGCGGGGGCAATGAGCAGTTCTTC
cdr3_aa: CASRRSGGNEQFF

v_call: TRBV4-2
d_call: TRBD1
clone_size: NA
j_call: TRBJ1-2
cdr3_nt: TGTGCCAGCAGCCCCGACAGGGATGTGAATGGCTACACCTTC
cdr3_aa: CASSPDRDVNGYTF

v_call: TRBV28
d_call: NA
clone_size: NA
j_call: TRBJ1-2
cdr3_nt: TGTGCCAGCAGCCCCAGGGGACCGCCAGGATATGGCTACACCTTC
cdr3_aa: CASSPRGPPGYGYTF

v_call: TRBV29-1
d_call: NA
clone_size: once
j_call: TRBJ1-5
cdr3_nt: TGCAGCGTTGGGGCGGCAGGCCCCGGGGATCAGCCCCAGCATTTT
cdr3_aa: CSVGAAGPGDQPQHF

v_call: TRBV2
d_call: NA
clone_size: once
j_call: TRBJ1-2
cdr3_nt: TGTGCCAGCTGGCCTAACTATGGCTACACCTTC
cdr3_aa: CASWPNYGYTF

v_call: TRBV3-1/TRBV3-2
d_call: NA
clone_size: NA
j_call: TRBJ1-1
cdr3_nt: TGTGCCAGCAGTCAGAGGGACACTGAAGCTTTCTTT
cdr3_aa: CASSQRDTEAFF

v_call: TRBV10-3
d_call: TRBD1
clone_size: NA
j_call: TRBJ1-1
cdr3_nt: TGTGCCATCAGGCAAACAGGGGTTGGCACTGAAGCTTTCTTT
cdr3_aa: CAIRQTGVGTEAFF

v_call: TRBV2
d_call: TRBD2
clone_size: NA
j_call: TRBJ2-1
cdr3_nt: TGTGCCAGCAGTGAGGGGAGGGCCGGGGGCAATGAGCAGTTCTTC
cdr3_aa: CASSEGRAGGNEQFF

v_call: TRBV3-1/TRBV3-2
d_call: NA
clone_size: NA
j_call: TRBJ1-2
cdr3_nt: TGTGCCAGCAGCCAGGGAGTTTCTGCTAACTATGGCTACACCTTC
cdr3_aa: CASSQGVSANYGYTF

v_call: TRBV4-2
d_call: NA
clone_size: NA
j_call: TRBJ2-5
cdr3_nt: TGTGCCAGCAGCCAAGGACAGGCCTCAGAATGGGAGACCCAGTACTTC
cdr3_aa: CASSQGQASEWETQYF

v_call: TRBV28
d_call: TRBD2
clone_size: few
j_call: TRBJ2-2
cdr3_nt: TGTGCCAGCCGTCATAGCGGGGGGCGCGTCGGGGAGCTGTTTTTT
cdr3_aa: CASRHSGGRVGELFF

v_call: TRBV5-5
d_call: TRBD1
clone_size: NA
j_call: TRBJ1-3
cdr3_nt: TGTGCCAGCAGCCCGCAATTCTACAGGGGCTCTGGAAACACCATATATTTT
cdr3_aa: CASSPQFYRGSGNTIYF

v_call: TRBV4-1
d_call: NA
clone_size: NA
j_call: TRBJ1-5
cdr3_nt: TGCGCCAGCAGCCAAGAAGGTCCGGGGGAGCCCCAGCATTTT
cdr3_aa: CASSQEGPGEPQHF

v_call: TRBV5-1
d_call: TRBD2
clone_size: NA
j_call: TRBJ2-2
cdr3_nt: TGCGCCACCAAACAAATAGCGGGAGGGCCCGGGGAGCTGTTTTTT
cdr3_aa: CATKQIAGGPGELFF

v_call: TRBV27
d_call: TRBD1
clone_size: NA
j_call: TRBJ1-1
cdr3_nt: TGTGCCAGCAAGGCACGGACAGGGGGCGTCATGAACACTGAAGCTTTCTTT
cdr3_aa: CASKARTGGVMNTEAFF

v_call: TRBV5-5
d_call: NA
clone_size: NA
j_call: TRBJ1-1
cdr3_nt: TGTGCCAGCAGCCTGCAGACAGTCCTGAACACTGAAGCTTTCTTT
cdr3_aa: CASSLQTVLNTEAFF

v_call: TRBV9
d_call: NA
clone_size: NA
j_call: TRBJ2-7
cdr3_nt: TGTGCCAGCAGCGTAAGGACTACAAGCTACGAGCAGTACTTC
cdr3_aa: CASSVRTTSYEQYF

v_call: TRBV24-1
d_call: TRBD1
clone_size: NA
j_call: TRBJ2-1
cdr3_nt: TGTGCCACCAGTGACTCAAGAGGGGACAGGGGTGAGCAGTTCTTC
cdr3_aa: CATSDSRGDRGEQFF

v_call: TRBV29-1
d_call: NA
clone_size: NA
j_call: TRBJ2-3
cdr3_nt: TGCAGCGTACCCAGGGGAACCACAGATACGCAGTATTTT
cdr3_aa: CSVPRGTTDTQYF

v_call: TRBV2
d_call: TRBD1
clone_size: few
j_call: TRBJ2-2
cdr3_nt: TGTGCCAGCGGGGCGGGACAGGGTACCGGGGAGCTGTTTTTT
cdr3_aa: CASGAGQGTGELFF

v_call: TRBV7-9
d_call: NA
clone_size: NA
j_call: TRBJ1-4
cdr3_nt: TGTGCCAGCAGCTTGTTGGGGGGTGACCTCCCCGTAAATGAAAAACTGTTTTTT
cdr3_aa: CASSLLGGDLPVNEKLFF

v_call: TRBV19
d_call: TRBD1
clone_size: NA
j_call: TRBJ2-3
cdr3_nt: TGTGCCAGTAGCCCTCGGACAGGAAGAGATACGCAGTATTTT
cdr3_aa: CASSPRTGRDTQYF

v_call: TRBV7-2
d_call: TRBD1
clone_size: NA
j_call: TRBJ2-5
cdr3_nt: TGTGCCAGCAGCTTAGTTGAGGGGGCGACCAACCAAGAGACCCAGTACTTC
cdr3_aa: CASSLVEGATNQETQYF